These 9 T cell receptor beta chains share one sample of origin, sequenced in a study of T cell responses to AZD1222 COVID-19 vaccine. The assay was immunoSEQ multiplex PCR, and TCRdb's table has in-frame clones only and misses some. This sample has 54,000 or so clones, with over 70% found just once. The sequencing used peripheral blood, collected 28 days after the second AZD1222 dose. The receptors were gathered from an adult who received the AZD1222 COVID-19 vaccine.

The gene calls are TRBV29-1 and TRBJ2-1; D ambiguous. With 1 base removed from V and 6 bases from J, the gap between germline ends came to 10 bases. CDR3 size: 13 residues. Germline values: CDR1 SQVTM, CDR2 ANQGSEA. The CDR3: CSVEGSLGNEQFF. CDR3 in DNA: TGCAGCGTTGAAGGGTCCCTGGGCAATGAGCAGTTCTTC.

This clone was seen a handful of times. This chain joins TRBV28 and TRBJ2-7; no clear D. The CDR3 extends over 11 amino acids. Germline V lookup: CDR1 MDHEN, CDR2 SYDVKM. Trimming left V 4 bases short and J 7 bases short, with 8 bases between. CDR3 in DNA: TGTGCCAGCAGTTCAGTTCGGGAGCAGTACGTC. Its translation is CASSSVREQYV.

This sequence joins TRBV28 and TRBJ2-3; 8 nucleotides line up with TRBD1. The CDR3 totals 13 residues. The V segment lost 11 bases and the J segment 3 bases; nucleotides outside the gene matches: 7. From germline, CDR1 is MDHEN and CDR2 SYDVKM. In DNA form, the CDR3 reads TGTGCCTCCAGGGGGCCAAGTACAGATACGCAGTATTTT. It is translated as CASRGPSTDTQYF.

V gene TRBV19 combines with J gene TRBJ1-1; 8 bases line up with TRBD1. CDR3 size: 14 residues. Per germline, CDR1 LNHDA and CDR2 SQIVND (reference sequence). The ends lost 5 bases at V and 2 bases at J; junction bases unmatched: 4. The CDR3 coding sequence is TGTGCCAGTAGTCCGGACAGGGCAAACACTGAAGCTTTCTTT. Protein product: CASSPDRANTEAFF.

In its sample, this clone is medium-sized. The gene calls are TRBV4-1 and TRBJ1-6, with D unclear. V lost 3 bases, J lost 12 bases, and 15 bases lay in between. Germline lookup yields CDR1 MGHRA and CDR2 YSYEKL. The CDR3 sequence is 14 residues long. The CDR3 protein is CASSQATRVEPLHF. Here the CDR3 DNA reads TGCGCCAGCAGCCAGGCGACACGAGTTGAACCCCTCCACTTT.

The rearrangement uses TRBV19 and TRBJ1-2; 7 nucleotides align to TRBD1. The CDR3 has 16 residues. V dropped 3 bases and J dropped 1; count of bases not matched to a gene: 8. Germline assignment: CDR1 LNHDA and CDR2 SQIVND (reference sequence). The CDR3 nucleotides read TGTGCCAGTAGTATCCGGACAGGAATGCATAACTATGGCTACACCTTC. Amino acids: CASSIRTGMHNYGYTF.

Only one count was recorded for this clone. The chain employs TRBV28 and TRBJ1-1; TRBD1 aligns across 8 bases. This CDR3 has 13 residues. With V trimmed by 6 bases and J by 7 bases, 7 bases remained unmatched. Germline V gene lookup returns CDR1 MDHEN and CDR2 SYDVKM. CDR3 DNA sequence: TGTGCCAGCAGCCCACAGGGGGTTAGTGAAGCTTTCTTT. Protein: CASSPQGVSEAFF.

This chain connects TRBV5-1 to TRBJ2-5, with TRBD2 as a possible D gene (6 bases). The V end was cut by 0 bases, the J end by 5 bases, with 8 bases between. CDR1 SGHRS and CDR2 YFSETQ come from the germline V gene. This CDR3 comprises 13 residues. CDR3 protein: CASSLERGETQYF. CDR3 sequence (DNA): TGCGCCAGCAGCTTGGAACGGGGGGAGACCCAGTACTTC.

The rearrangement uses TRBV4-1 and TRBJ1-5, with D maybe TRBD1 (5 bases). The CDR3 has 15 amino acids. Germline CDR1 MGHRA, CDR2 YSYEKL. V was shortened by 0 bases and J by 6 bases, with 12 bases between the two germline ends. The CDR3 loop is CASSQDWQGGQPQHF. The CDR3 DNA follows: TGCGCCAGCAGCCAAGATTGGCAGGGAGGTCAGCCCCAGCATTTT.